A single T cell receptor (beta chain) is shown here with its context. Its antigen target is currently unknown. The input lacks base qualities; no much larger clone sits a single base away. The library was built by means of PCR. TCRdb records Illumina HiSeq 2500 as the sequencer. Molecular barcoding was employed in the preparation of TCR libraries, with unique molecular identifiers being used to normalize TCRbeta repertoire quantification. The public reads were reanalyzed by TCRdb: fastp trimming at Q25, MiXCR alignment, in-frame beta chains only. When rows share a CDR3 protein, they turn into one entry using the most common DNA and genes. This sample has a few hundred thousand distinct CDR3 sequences in its table, and approximately 9.6% of those were observed once. The ten biggest clones cover about 9.5% of the sample. Including the terminal cysteine and phenylalanine, the CDR3 comprises 16 residues. Here the CDR3 DNA is all that survives: 48 bases in frame from base 1. The junction shows trimming of 6 bases on V and 6 bases on J, plus 21 bases between the germline ends.

This record belongs to a study of T-cell reconstitution after alpha-beta-depleted transplantation in children (dated by TCRdb to the mid-2010s). About the investigation overall: Using TCR repertoire profiling, the study quantitatively followed how T-cell immune reconstitution unfolded in children after TCRalphabeta/CD19-depleted allogeneic hematopoietic cell transplantation.

This clonotype was sampled from a human donor who donated a stem cell graft to a child with SCID. The sample in question was PBMCs from the stem cell graft donor, obtained from the stem cell graft. The chain is assembled from TRBV12-3 or TRBV12-4 and TRBJ1-5; the D region possibly corresponds to TRBD1 (5 bases align). Here the CDR3 is given as CASRVTVTSGGQPQHF. The sequenced DNA: TGTGCCAGCAGAGTAACCGTTACTAGCGGGGGTCAGCCCCAGCATTTT.